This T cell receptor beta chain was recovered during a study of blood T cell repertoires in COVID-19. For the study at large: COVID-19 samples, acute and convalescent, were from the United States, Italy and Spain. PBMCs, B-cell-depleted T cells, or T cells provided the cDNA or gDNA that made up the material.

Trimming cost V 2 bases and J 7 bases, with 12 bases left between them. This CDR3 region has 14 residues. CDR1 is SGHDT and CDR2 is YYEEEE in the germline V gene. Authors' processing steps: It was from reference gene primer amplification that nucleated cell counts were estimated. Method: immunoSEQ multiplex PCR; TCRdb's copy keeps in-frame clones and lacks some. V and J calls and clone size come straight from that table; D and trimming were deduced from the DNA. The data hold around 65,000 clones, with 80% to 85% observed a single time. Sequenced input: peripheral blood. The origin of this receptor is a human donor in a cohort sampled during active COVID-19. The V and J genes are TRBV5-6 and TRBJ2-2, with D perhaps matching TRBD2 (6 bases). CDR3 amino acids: CASSFGRGSGELFF. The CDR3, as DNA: TGTGCCAGCAGCTTCGGACGGGGGAGCGGGGAGCTGTTTTTT.